Shown below are 5 T cell receptor beta chains from a single sample sequenced in a study of blood T cell repertoires in COVID-19. Here immunoSEQ multiplex PCR was the method, and the copy in TCRdb shows in-frame clones only, minus some. Of roughly 150,000 clones listed, over 80% were seen once; the top ten hold about 5.2%. Sequencing was performed on PBMCs or T cells enriched from blood (not recorded which). Source of these receptors: a man in his 70s who had been exposed to COVID-19.

The chain uses TRBV20-1 and TRBJ1-2; 7 bases match TRBD1. This CDR3 is 11 amino acids long. The germline gives CDR1 DFQATT, CDR2 SNEGSKA (reference sequence). The junction had 4 bases not matched to a gene; V was cut back by 6 bases and J by 6 bases. The CDR3 region is CSAPGGNGYTF. The CDR3 DNA reads as TGCAGTGCCCCAGGGGGGAATGGCTACACCTTC.

The V and J genes are TRBV11-2 and TRBJ1-1; D not resolved. V shed 6 bases and J shed 2 bases, with 10 bases lying between them. This CDR3 has 13 residues. The germline V gene has CDR1 SGHAT and CDR2 FQNNGV. In DNA form, the CDR3 reads TGTGCCAGCAGGCCAACGGTCAACACTGAAGCTTTCTTT. This encodes CASRPTVNTEAFF.

The table lists this clone with a few counts. This rearrangement joins TRBV14 to TRBJ1-1; a possible D gene is TRBD1 (6 bases). Germline V lookup: CDR1 SGHDN, CDR2 FVKESK. V lost 5 bases and J 4 bases, leaving 14 bases between the germline ends. The CDR3 runs to 14 residues. CDR3 in DNA: TGTGCCAGCAGCTTACAGGGTAAGGGCACTGAAGCTTTCTTT. Its protein is CASSLQGKGTEAFF.

The genes are TRBV7-2 and TRBJ2-1; 7 bases line up with TRBD2. Looked up from germline, CDR1 is SGHTA and CDR2 is FQGNSA. After removal of 5 bases from V and 2 bases from J, the junction contained 6 bases not matched to a gene. CDR3 length equals 15 residues. CDR3 nucleotide sequence: TGTGCCAGCAGCCCTGGGACTACCACCTACAATGAGCAGTTCTTC. This sequence encodes CASSPGTTTYNEQFF. The variable domain in full, with the rest retrieved from reference TRBV7-2 and TRBJ2-1, is GAGVSQSPSNKVTEKGKDVELRCDPISGHTALYWYRQSLGQGLEFLIYFQGNSAPDKSGLPSDRFSAERTGGSVSTLTIQRTQQEDSAVYLCASSPGTTTYNEQFFGPGTRLTVL.

The chain recombines TRBV7-2 with TRBJ2-3; 8 bases match TRBD2. Germline V gives CDR1 SGHTA, CDR2 FQGNSA. The V gene end was trimmed by 0 bases and the J gene end by 5 bases; junction bases not matched to a gene: 13. The CDR3 totals 18 residues. This CDR3 is CASSLALSGSKNRDTQYF. CDR3 DNA sequence: TGTGCCAGCAGCTTAGCGCTGAGCGGGAGTAAAAATAGAGATACGCAGTATTTT.